This T cell receptor (beta chain) was sequenced during a study of breast tumors, draining lymph nodes, adjacent tissues. This clonotype was seen only a few times. TCRdb redid the calling of the multiplex PCR reads with MiXCR, one entry per CDR3 protein. Of under 250,000 distinct CDR3 sequences in the sample, approximately 31% were seen once. Samples came from axillary lymph nodes draining the breast cancer. The CDR3 is 11 residues long. The V gene lost 5 bases and the J gene lost 7 bases, with 11 bases spanning the gap. Per germline, CDR1 SQVTM and CDR2 ANQGSEA. V gene TRBV29-1 combines with J gene TRBJ1-1; D is unresolved. The sequencing input was axillary lymph node tissue. This TCR derives from a female donor with breast cancer. Some clones in this sample may be carry-over from other donors' samples. The CDR3 here is CSVSTTVEAFF. Here the CDR3 DNA reads TGCAGCGTTTCTACGACCGTTGAAGCTTTCTTT.